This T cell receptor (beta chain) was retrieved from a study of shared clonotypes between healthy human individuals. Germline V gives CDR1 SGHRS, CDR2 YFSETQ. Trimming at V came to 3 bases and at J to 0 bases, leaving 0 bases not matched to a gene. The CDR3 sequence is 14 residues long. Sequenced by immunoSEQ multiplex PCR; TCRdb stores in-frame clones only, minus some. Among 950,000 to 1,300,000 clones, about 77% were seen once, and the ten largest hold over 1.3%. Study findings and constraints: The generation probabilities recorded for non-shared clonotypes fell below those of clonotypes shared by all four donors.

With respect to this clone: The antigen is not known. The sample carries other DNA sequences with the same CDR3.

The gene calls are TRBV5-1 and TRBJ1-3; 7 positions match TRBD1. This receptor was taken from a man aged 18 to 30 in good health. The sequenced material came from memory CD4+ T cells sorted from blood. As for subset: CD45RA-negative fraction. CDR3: CASSSGGSGNTIYF. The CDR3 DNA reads TGCGCCAGCAGCTCAGGGGGCTCTGGAAACACCATATATTTT.